These 24 T cell receptor beta chains were sequenced from one sample in a study of blood T cell repertoires in COVID-19. TCRdb's copy holds only in-frame clones and misses some; the assay was immunoSEQ multiplex PCR. The sample lists hundreds of thousands of clones; approximately 83% were seen once. The specimen was PBMCs or T cells enriched from blood (not recorded which). These receptors all stem from a woman in her forties with acute COVID-19.

The chain recombines TRBV5-1 with TRBJ1-2; 8 bases fit TRBD1. This CDR3 is 15 amino acids long. Germline CDR1 is SGHRS and CDR2 is YFSETQ. V lost 0 bases and J lost 1; bases outside the gene matches: 2. The CDR3 is CASSLAGQVNYGYTF. CDR3 nucleotide sequence: TGCGCCAGCAGCTTGGCGGGACAGGTTAACTATGGCTACACCTTC. The entire variable domain, with the rest obtained from reference TRBV5-1 and TRBJ1-2, is as follows: KAGVTQTPRYLIKTRGQQVTLSCSPISGHRSVSWYQQTPGQGLQFLFEYFSETQRNKGNFPGRFSGRQFSNSRSEMNVSTLELGDSALYLCASSLAGQVNYGYTFGSGTRLTVV.

The chain carries TRBV6-6 and TRBJ1-3; 7 nucleotides match TRBD1. CDR1 is MNHNY, CDR2 SVGAGI, per germline (reference sequence). Trimming removed 5 bases from V and 7 bases from J; junction bases left unmatched: 17. The CDR3 covers 17 residues. This CDR3 reads CASSPNHRQGEGNTIYF. The CDR3 coding sequence is TGTGCCAGCAGTCCGAACCACCGACAGGGTGAAGGGAACACCATATATTTT.

The genes are TRBV20-1 and TRBJ1-2, with D possibly TRBD1 on 6 matching bases. Trimming removed 6 bases from V and 8 bases from J, with 13 bases in between. CDR1 DFQATT and CDR2 SNEGSKA come from the germline V gene (reference sequence). The CDR3 spans 11 residues. The CDR3 nucleotides read TGCAGTGCCAGGACAGCAGGCGGCTACACCTTC. Its translation: CSARTAGGYTF.

The rearrangement uses TRBV5-6 and TRBJ2-7; 13 bases align to TRBD2. The CDR3 totals 15 residues. V lost 4 bases and J lost 3; bases outside the gene matches: 4. The germline gives CDR1 SGHDT, CDR2 YYEEEE. The CDR3 sequence is CASSVGLAGFYEQYF. In nucleotides, the CDR3 is TGTGCCAGCAGCGTGGGACTAGCGGGATTCTACGAGCAGTACTTC.

The chain combines TRBV10-2 with TRBJ2-5, with D tentatively TRBD1 (6 bases). V was clipped by 9 bases and J by 0 bases, with 11 bases between them. The CDR3 is 13 amino acids. Germline CDR1 and CDR2: WSHSY and SAAADI. The CDR3 here is CASKRDNQETQYF. CDR3 DNA: TGCGCCAGTAAACGGGACAACCAAGAGACCCAGTACTTC.

The chain joins TRBV30 to TRBJ2-1; 9 bases are a match to TRBD2. This CDR3 is 14 amino acids long. The germline gives CDR1 GTSNPN, CDR2 SVGIG (reference sequence). V was clipped by 4 bases and J by 5 bases; unmatched bases: 6. The CDR3 nucleotides are TGTGCCTGGACAAGACTAGCGGTCCACAATGAGCAGTTCTTC. It codes for CAWTRLAVHNEQFF.

The chain has TRBV7-3 and TRBJ2-7; 7 positions match TRBD1. CDR1 is SGHTA and CDR2 is FQGTGA in the germline V gene. CDR3 length equals 16 residues. With 1 base clipped from V and 0 bases from J, the junction kept 6 bases outside the gene matches. The DNA for the CDR3 is TGTGCCAGCAGCTTAAGGTTGGGGACAGACTCCTACGAGCAGTACTTC. This codes for CASSLRLGTDSYEQYF. Using reference TRBV7-3 and TRBJ2-7 for the parts outside the CDR3, the full variable domain is GAGVSQTPSNKVTEKGKYVELRCDPISGHTALYWYRQSLGQGPEFLIYFQGTGAADDSGLPNDRFFAVRPEGSVSTLKIQRTERGDSAVYLCASSLRLGTDSYEQYFGPGTRLTVT.

V gene TRBV6-5 combines with J gene TRBJ2-2; TRBD1 matches at 7 bases. This CDR3 spans 14 amino acids. Trimming at V came to 6 bases and at J to 3 bases, leaving 4 bases not matched to a gene. CDR1 and CDR2 from the germline V gene are MNHEY and SVGAGI. The CDR3 reads CASRDRAYTGELFF. The CDR3 coding sequence is TGTGCCAGCAGAGACAGGGCCTACACCGGGGAGCTGTTTTTT.

This clone came up once. This CDR3 is CASSSLLGSGTGEYGYTF. For the CDR3, the DNA is TGTGCCAGCAGCTCACTTTTAGGATCCGGGACAGGGGAATATGGCTACACCTTC. The chain has TRBV7-6 and TRBJ1-2; 10 bases are shared with TRBD1. Germline V gives CDR1 SGHVS, CDR2 FNYEAQ. CDR3 size: 18 residues. The junction had 16 bases not matched to a gene; V was cut back by 4 bases and J by 5 bases.

This clone was seen only once. This chain links TRBV5-4 with TRBJ2-3; D remains unclear. Germline V gene lookup returns CDR1 SGHNT and CDR2 YYREEE (reference sequence). Trimming took 2 bases from V and 1 from J, leaving 5 bases between them. This CDR3 has 13 amino acids. The CDR3 protein is CASSFLGTDTQYF. The CDR3 coding sequence is TGTGCCAGCAGCTTCTTAGGCACAGATACGCAGTATTTT.

This clone was observed a single time. This chain connects TRBV5-4 to TRBJ1-2, with a possible D match to TRBD1 (6 bases). Germline loops: CDR1 SGHNT, CDR2 YYREEE (reference sequence). This CDR3 has 13 residues. V dropped 4 bases and J dropped 2 bases, with 9 bases sitting between them. CDR3 DNA: TGTGCCAGCAGCAGGGACATCAACTATGGCTACACCTTC. As protein: CASSRDINYGYTF.

This chain joins TRBV7-9 and TRBJ2-2, with TRBD2 matching over 11 bases. The CDR3 loop spans 18 amino acids. With 6 bases clipped from V and 1 base from J, the junction kept 10 bases outside the gene matches. Germline V gene lookup returns CDR1 SEHNR and CDR2 FQNEAQ (reference sequence). CDR3 sequence (DNA): TGTGCCAGCAGGCCGGGACTAGCGGACAAAGTGAACACCGGGGAGCTGTTTTTT. Translating it yields CASRPGLADKVNTGELFF.

The chain joins TRBV4-1 to TRBJ2-7, with a weak D call TRBD2 (7 bases). The CDR3 totals 16 residues. Trimming shortened V by 4 bases and J by 2 bases, and 18 bases separated the two germline ends. In germline, CDR1 is MGHRA, CDR2 YSYEKL. DNA of the CDR3: TGCGCCAGCAGCCGTGGGGGGGCAGAGCTTACCTACGAGCAGTACTTC. Protein sequence: CASSRGGAELTYEQYF.

The genes are TRBV9 and TRBJ2-1, with 8 bases fitting TRBD1. Looked up from germline, CDR1 is SGDLS and CDR2 is YYNGEE. CDR3 length: 16 amino acids. V trimming: 4 bases; J trimming: 4 bases; junction bases outside the gene matches: 10. The CDR3 is CASSLLRQGYYNEQFF. The CDR3 region has the DNA TGTGCCAGCAGCTTACTCCGACAGGGGTATTACAATGAGCAGTTCTTC.

This clone was found once. The V and J genes are TRBV7-8 and TRBJ2-1; 7 bases agree with TRBD2. V trimming: 5 bases; J trimming: 4 bases; junction bases outside the gene matches: 11. The CDR3 is 16 amino acids. Germline-derived CDR1 and CDR2 are SGHVS and FQNEAQ. The CDR3 here is CASSQVGWEGYNEQFF. In nucleotides, the CDR3 is TGTGCCAGCAGCCAAGTAGGGTGGGAGGGATACAATGAGCAGTTCTTC.

The chain carries TRBV19 and TRBJ2-7; 10 bases are a match to TRBD2. Germline V gene sequence: CDR1 LNHDA, CDR2 SQIVND (reference sequence). V trimming: 4 bases; J trimming: 7 bases; junction bases outside the gene matches: 7. CDR3 length equals 14 residues. The CDR3 loop is CASSSLAGEGEQYF. CDR3 sequence (DNA): TGTGCCAGTAGTAGCCTAGCGGGAGAGGGAGAGCAGTACTTC.

A few counts support this clone. CDR3 sequence: CASSLVTGFNEKLFF. The CDR3 DNA is TGTGCCAGCAGCTTAGTCACAGGGTTTAATGAAAAACTGTTTTTT. This chain uses TRBV7-6 with TRBJ1-4, with D possibly being TRBD1 (6 bases). The V end lost 1 base, the J end lost 4 bases, and 10 bases lay between the germline ends. The CDR3 has 15 residues. The germline V gene has CDR1 SGHVS and CDR2 FNYEAQ.

The chain joins TRBV7-8 to TRBJ2-7; D is perhaps TRBD1 (6 bases). CDR1 SGHVS and CDR2 FQNEAQ come from the germline V gene. V was cut by 1 base and J by 3 bases, with 10 bases left in between. The CDR3 is 14 amino acids. CDR3: CASSLGDILYEQYF. CDR3 coding DNA: TGTGCCAGCAGCTTAGGGGACATCCTCTACGAGCAGTACTTC. The full variable domain, completed using reference TRBV7-8 and TRBJ2-7, is GAGVSQSPRYKVAKRGQDVALRCDPISGHVSLFWYQQALGQGPEFLTYFQNEAQLDKSGLPSDRFFAERPEGSVSTLKIQRTQQEDSAVYLCASSLGDILYEQYFGPGTRLTVT.

This chain's CDR3 is CASSLASSRETQYF. DNA of the CDR3: TGTGCCAGCAGCTTAGCTTCTAGCCGGGAGACCCAGTACTTC. The chain employs TRBV7-9 and TRBJ2-5; D possibly corresponds to TRBD2 (5 bases). Germline CDR1 reads SEHNR; CDR2 reads FQNEAQ (reference sequence). Trimming removed 0 bases from V and 5 bases from J, with 10 bases in between. The CDR3 has 14 amino acids.

The chain carries TRBV7-9 and TRBJ2-1; 12 bases agree with TRBD2. Trimming took 6 bases from V and 9 from J; bases not matched to a gene: 12. The germline V gene encodes CDR1 SEHNR and CDR2 FQNEAQ (reference sequence). CDR3 length: 16 amino acids. The CDR3 protein is CASRQTSGSLSGEQFF. The DNA of the CDR3 is TGTGCCAGCAGACAGACTAGCGGGAGCCTTAGTGGTGAGCAGTTCTTC.

The rearrangement links TRBV20-1 to TRBJ2-7; 7 bases are a match to TRBD2. The trim removed 3 bases at V and 0 bases at J, leaving 14 bases unmatched. Germline V gives CDR1 DFQATT, CDR2 SNEGSKA (reference sequence). The CDR3 runs to 17 residues. CDR3 in amino acids: CSASGRPSGVSSYEQYF. CDR3 coding DNA: TGCAGTGCTAGTGGTCGGCCCAGCGGGGTCAGCTCCTACGAGCAGTACTTC.

The rearrangement uses TRBV19 and TRBJ2-7, with 10 nucleotides matching TRBD2. Losses at the gene ends were 6 bases for V and 6 bases for J; bases not matched to a gene: 17. CDR1 is LNHDA, CDR2 SQIVND, per germline (reference sequence). The CDR3 runs to 17 residues. CDR3 DNA sequence: TGTGCCAGTAGCCCCATGTTGGTTAGCGGGAGGAGTCGCGAGCAGTACTTC. Amino acid sequence: CASSPMLVSGRSREQYF. Supplemented by reference TRBV19 and TRBJ2-7, the full variable domain reads DGGITQSPKYLFRKEGQNVTLSCEQNLNHDAMYWYRQDPGQGLRLIYYSQIVNDFQKGDIAEGYSVSREKKESFPLTVTSAQKNPTAFYLCASSPMLVSGRSREQYFGPGTRLTVT.

This sequence joins TRBV10-1 and TRBJ2-3; D is uncertain. Germline V CDR1 and CDR2: WNHNN, SYGVQD (reference sequence). The length of the CDR3 is 13 residues. V shed 4 bases and J shed 1 base, with 6 bases lying between them. This CDR3 reads CASSGAGTDTQYF. The CDR3 DNA reads TGCGCCAGCAGTGGTGCGGGCACAGATACGCAGTATTTT.

The rearrangement joins TRBV13 to TRBJ2-1; 10 bases agree with TRBD1. The CDR3 has 17 amino acids. CDR1 PRHDT and CDR2 FYEKMQ come from the germline V gene (reference sequence). The V segment lost 5 bases and the J segment 5 bases; nucleotides outside the gene matches: 12. The DNA for the CDR3 is TGTGCCAGCAGCCCCTGGACAGGGGGGGGCTGGAACAATGAGCAGTTCTTC. This encodes CASSPWTGGGWNNEQFF.